These 8 T cell receptor beta chains were sequenced from one sample in a study of preoperative IRX-2 immunotherapy in early breast cancer. Measured with immunoSEQ multiplex PCR; TCRdb has only the in-frame clones, and not every one. Of roughly 25,000 clones in the sample, around 75% were seen once. Specified treatment: preoperative locoregional IRX-2 cytokine immunotherapy. This sample comprised lymph node tissue, obtained before IRX-2 immunotherapy. The receptors come from a human donor with breast cancer.

The chain uses TRBV29-1 and TRBJ1-3; no definite D call. Per germline, CDR1 SQVTM and CDR2 ANQGSEA. There are 14 residues in the CDR3. Trimming removed 8 bases from V and 4 bases from J, with 18 bases in between. CDR3 DNA: TGCAGCCCCTGCTGTAGGGTCTCGGGAAACACCATATATTTT. This gives the protein CSPCCRVSGNTIYF.

This chain uses TRBV29-1 with TRBJ2-1; weak D call: TRBD1 (5 bases). Trimming removed 4 bases at V and 6 bases at J, with 10 bases between. This CDR3 spans 12 amino acids. The germline gives CDR1 SQVTM, CDR2 ANQGSEA. The CDR3 sequence: CSVGQMGNEQFF. DNA of the CDR3: TGCAGCGTTGGACAGATGGGCAATGAGCAGTTCTTC.

The chain links TRBV28 to TRBJ1-6, with TRBD1 matching 7 bases. The CDR3 is 14 amino acids. V dropped 4 bases and J dropped 6; count of bases not matched to a gene: 3. Germline-derived CDR1 and CDR2 are MDHEN and SYDVKM. The CDR3 region has the DNA TGTGCCAGCAGTTCAGGGGGACCTAATTCACCCCTCCACTTT. Its protein is CASSSGGPNSPLHF.

J is TRBJ2-7 and V is TRBV19, with D unclear. The ends were cut back, 6 bases at V and 5 bases at J, with 14 bases in the middle. The CDR3 loop spans 13 amino acids. Germline-derived CDR1 and CDR2 are LNHDA and SQIVND (reference sequence). The CDR3 DNA reads as TGTGCCAGTAGCTCAGTGGCGACGCACGAGCAGTACTTC. Translating it yields CASSSVATHEQYF.

V is TRBV1 and J is TRBJ2-2; the table names TRBD1, a call not compared with the DNA. TRBV1 is a documented pseudogene. The CDR3 is 16 amino acids. As DNA, the CDR3 is TGCACCAGCAGCCAAAGGGGGCCGGCTGTCACCGGGGAGCTGTTTTTT. Its translation is CTSSQRGPAVTGELFF.

V is TRBV15 and J is TRBJ1-3, with D possibly matching TRBD1 (6 bases). Trimming cost V 6 bases and J 4 bases, with 13 bases left between them. The CDR3 is 14 residues long. Germline V gene lookup returns CDR1 LNHNV and CDR2 YYDKDF (reference sequence). The CDR3 sequence: CATRSWGAGNTIYF. The CDR3 region has the DNA TGTGCCACCAGGAGTTGGGGGGCCGGAAACACCATATATTTT. The complete variable domain, with remaining parts taken from reference TRBV15 and TRBJ1-3, reads DAMVIQNPRYQVTQFGKPVTLSCSQTLNHNVMYWYQQKSSQAPKLLFHYYDKDFNNEADTPDNFQSRRPNTSFCFLDIRSPGLGDTAMYLCATRSWGAGNTIYFGEGSWLTVV.

The V and J genes are TRBV6-4 and TRBJ2-7, with 8 bases aligning to TRBD1. The CDR3 sequence is 16 residues long. V shed 3 bases, J shed 5 bases, and the junction held 12 bases outside the gene matches. Per the germline V gene, CDR1 is MRHNA and CDR2 is SNTAGT. CDR3 sequence: CASSEASGQGGNEQYF. CDR3 nucleotide sequence: TGTGCCAGCAGTGAAGCATCTGGACAGGGTGGGAACGAGCAGTACTTC.

This chain uses TRBV6-8 with TRBJ1-5, with D unclear. Between the trimmed V and J ends, which lost 5 bases and 7 bases, there was a span of 24 bases. CDR1 is MNHGY and CDR2 is SAAAGT in the germline V gene. The CDR3 contains 17 residues. CDR3 sequence (DNA): TGTGCCAGCAGTGACGGAGGACGCCCTCCCGGGAAGCAGCCCCAGCATTTT. Translating it yields CASSDGGRPPGKQPQHF.